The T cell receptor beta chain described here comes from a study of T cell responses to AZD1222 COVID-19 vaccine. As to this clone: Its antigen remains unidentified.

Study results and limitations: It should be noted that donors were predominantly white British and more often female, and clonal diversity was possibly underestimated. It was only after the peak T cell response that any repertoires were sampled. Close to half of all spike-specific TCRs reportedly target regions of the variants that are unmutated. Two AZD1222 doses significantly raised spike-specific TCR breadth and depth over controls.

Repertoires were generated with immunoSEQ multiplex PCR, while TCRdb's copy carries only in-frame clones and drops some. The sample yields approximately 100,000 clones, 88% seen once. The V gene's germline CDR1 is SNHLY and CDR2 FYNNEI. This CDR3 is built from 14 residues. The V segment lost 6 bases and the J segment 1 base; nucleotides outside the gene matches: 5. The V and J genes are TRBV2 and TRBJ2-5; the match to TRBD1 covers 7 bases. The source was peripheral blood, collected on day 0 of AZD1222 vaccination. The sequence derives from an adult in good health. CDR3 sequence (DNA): TGTGCCAGCAGGACAGACAGGGCCCAAGAGACCCAGTACTTC. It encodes CASRTDRAQETQYF.